A selection of T cell receptor beta chains follows, all from one sample in a study of T cell responses to AZD1222 COVID-19 vaccine. Clones were read by immunoSEQ multiplex PCR, and TCRdb kept only the in-frame ones, dropping some. The sample holds some 120,000 clones, around 90% seen once. The material sequenced was peripheral blood, taken on day 0 of AZD1222 vaccination. These receptors came from an adult in good health. CDR3s include the opening cysteine and the closing phenylalanine or tryptophan. The order of the fields is D gene, J gene, V gene, clone size, CDR3 DNA, CDR3 protein. A D gene is named only where the DNA matches it firmly. Only some rows state a clone size, as once, few, many or a class for expanded clones.

d_call: -
j_call: TRBJ2-5
v_call: TRBV10-3
clone_size: once
cdr3_nt: TGTGCCATCAGTGAGCCGAATAGCGGACCGCAGACCCAGTACTTC
cdr3_aa: CAISEPNSGPQTQYF

d_call: -
j_call: TRBJ2-5
v_call: TRBV7-2
clone_size: -
cdr3_nt: TGTGCCAGCAGCCCAGGTGGGGGACGGCAAGAGACCCAGTACTTC
cdr3_aa: CASSPGGGRQETQYF

d_call: -
j_call: TRBJ1-5
v_call: TRBV5-6
clone_size: -
cdr3_nt: TGTGCCAGCAGCTTGAGAGGGTATAGCAATCAGCCCCAGCATTTT
cdr3_aa: CASSLRGYSNQPQHF

d_call: -
j_call: TRBJ1-1
v_call: TRBV12-5
clone_size: -
cdr3_nt: TGTGCTAGTGGTGGGGGACTCCATACTGAAGCTTTCTTT
cdr3_aa: CASGGGLHTEAFF

d_call: TRBD1
j_call: TRBJ1-1
v_call: TRBV5-1
clone_size: -
cdr3_nt: TGCGCCAGCAGCATCACAGGGGCCAACACTGAAGCTTTCTTT
cdr3_aa: CASSITGANTEAFF

d_call: TRBD1
j_call: TRBJ1-2
v_call: TRBV5-4
clone_size: -
cdr3_nt: TGTGCCAGCAGCCCGGGACAGGAACACTATGGCTACACCTTC
cdr3_aa: CASSPGQEHYGYTF

d_call: TRBD2
j_call: TRBJ2-7
v_call: TRBV2
clone_size: -
cdr3_nt: TGTGCCAGCAGTGAAGTGGCGACTAGCGGGGGGGTTAGCTCCTACGAGCAGTACTTC
cdr3_aa: CASSEVATSGGVSSYEQYF

d_call: TRBD2
j_call: TRBJ2-2
v_call: TRBV10-2
clone_size: -
cdr3_nt: TGCGCCAGCATGACTAGCGGGGGGCTGGGCGGGGAGCTGTTTTTT
cdr3_aa: CASMTSGGLGGELFF

d_call: -
j_call: TRBJ1-3
v_call: TRBV29-1
clone_size: few
cdr3_nt: TGCAGCGTTTGGGGTGCTGGAAACACCATATATTTT
cdr3_aa: CSVWGAGNTIYF

d_call: TRBD1
j_call: TRBJ2-7
v_call: TRBV12-3/TRBV12-4
clone_size: -
cdr3_nt: TGTGCCAGCAGTCCGGGACAGCCCTACGAGCAGTACTTC
cdr3_aa: CASSPGQPYEQYF

d_call: -
j_call: TRBJ1-1
v_call: TRBV27
clone_size: -
cdr3_nt: TGTGCCAGCAGTTTAGCGGCGGGGGACAAAGCTTTCTTT
cdr3_aa: CASSLAAGDKAFF

d_call: TRBD1
j_call: TRBJ1-2
v_call: TRBV19
clone_size: -
cdr3_nt: TGTGCCAGTAGTATAGACAGAGGGACAGGCAGCAACTATGGCTACACCTTC
cdr3_aa: CASSIDRGTGSNYGYTF